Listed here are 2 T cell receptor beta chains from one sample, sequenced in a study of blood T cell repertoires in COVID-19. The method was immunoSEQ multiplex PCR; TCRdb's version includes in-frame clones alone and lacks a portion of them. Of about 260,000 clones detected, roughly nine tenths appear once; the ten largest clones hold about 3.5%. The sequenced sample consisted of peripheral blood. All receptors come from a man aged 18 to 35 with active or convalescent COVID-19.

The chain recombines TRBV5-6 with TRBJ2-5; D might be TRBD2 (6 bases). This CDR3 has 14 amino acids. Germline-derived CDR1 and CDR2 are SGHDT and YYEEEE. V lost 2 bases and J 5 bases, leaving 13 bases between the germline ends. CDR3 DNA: TGTGCCAGCAGCTTCAATGGCGGGACGGAGACCCAGTACTTC. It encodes CASSFNGGTETQYF.

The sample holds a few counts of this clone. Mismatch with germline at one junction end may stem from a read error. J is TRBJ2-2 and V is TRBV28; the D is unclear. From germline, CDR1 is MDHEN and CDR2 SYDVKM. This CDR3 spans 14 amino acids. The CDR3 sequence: CASSFWRNAGELFF. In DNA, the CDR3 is TGTGCCAGCAGTTTCTGGCGGAACGCCGGGGAGCTGTTTTTT.